Shown below are 23 T cell receptor beta chains from a single sample sequenced in a study of cytomegalovirus exposure and HLA in healthy donors. This PCR relied on a set of 60 Vbeta primers and 13 Jbeta primers. Clones were read by immunoSEQ multiplex PCR, and TCRdb kept only the in-frame ones, dropping some. The data hold around 110,000 clones, with under 85% observed a single time. Sequenced: PBMCs. The receptors derive from a woman under 30 in good health and CMV-seronegative.

The rearrangement joins TRBV5-4 to TRBJ1-1; D is perhaps TRBD1 (6 bases). The CDR3 runs 13 residues. Trimming left V 2 bases short and J 6 bases short, with 11 bases between. Germline V gene data show CDR1 as SGHNT and CDR2 as YYREEE (reference sequence). CDR3 in DNA: TGTGCCAGCAGCTTCAGGGGTGGCGCTGAAGCTTTCTTT. Amino acid sequence: CASSFRGGAEAFF.

The chain recombines TRBV7-8 with TRBJ1-5; 10 bases agree with TRBD1. This CDR3 is 19 amino acids long. J was trimmed by 2 bases and V by 4 bases; bases with no gene match: 14. Germline-derived CDR1 and CDR2 are SGHVS and FQNEAQ. CDR3 amino acids: CASSSKYRQGARGNQPQHF. In DNA, the CDR3 is TGTGCCAGCAGCTCAAAATACCGACAGGGGGCGAGAGGCAATCAGCCCCAGCATTTT.

This chain joins TRBV19 and TRBJ1-3; a weak D match, TRBD1 (6 bases). There are 15 residues in the CDR3. Germline values: CDR1 LNHDA, CDR2 SQIVND (reference sequence). The germline V and J ends were trimmed by 7 bases and 4 bases, with 17 bases remaining between them. The CDR3 loop is CASTERGGYGNTIYF. CDR3 nucleotides: TGTGCCAGTACTGAGAGAGGGGGTTACGGAAACACCATATATTTT.

V and J are TRBV5-1 and TRBJ2-5, with D maybe TRBD2 (5 bases). V was trimmed by 0 bases and J by 3 bases, leaving 12 bases between them. The CDR3 contains 15 residues. Germline values: CDR1 SGHRS, CDR2 YFSETQ. In nucleotides, the CDR3 is TGCGCCAGCAGCTTGGGGACTTCCCGTAAAGAGACCCAGTACTTC. This sequence encodes CASSLGTSRKETQYF.

V usage is TRBV4-2 and J usage is TRBJ1-2; tentative D call: TRBD1 (6 bases). V lost 4 bases and J 6 bases, leaving 18 bases between the germline ends. The CDR3 loop spans 15 amino acids. Germline CDR1 LGHNA, CDR2 YNFKEQ. The CDR3 reads CASSPRKGDWNGYTF. CDR3 DNA sequence: TGTGCCAGCAGCCCCCGGAAGGGGGATTGGAATGGCTACACCTTC.

This sequence joins TRBV6-5 and TRBJ1-3; perhaps TRBD1 as D (6 bases). CDR1 and CDR2 (germline): MNHEY, SVGAGI. This CDR3 is built from 14 residues. Trimming left V 6 bases short and J 1 base short, with 10 bases between. CDR3 bases: TGTGCCAGCAGGATGGACAGATCTGGAAACACCATATATTTT. Its protein is CASRMDRSGNTIYF.

This clone was detected only once. This sequence joins TRBV6-4 and TRBJ1-6; 7 nucleotides match TRBD1. Germline CDR1 is MRHNA and CDR2 is SNTAGT. The trim removed 5 bases at V and 7 bases at J, leaving 5 bases unmatched. There are 14 residues in the CDR3. Here the CDR3 reads CASSLRDRNSPLHF. CDR3 nucleotide sequence: TGTGCCAGCAGTCTCCGGGACAGAAATTCACCCCTCCACTTT.

This chain connects TRBV6-6 to TRBJ2-7; TRBD1 matches at 7 bases. The V gene's germline CDR1 is MNHNY and CDR2 SVGAGI (reference sequence). J was trimmed by 5 bases and V by 2 bases; bases with no gene match: 6. The CDR3 runs to 14 residues. The CDR3 loop reads CASSYGIGGNEQYF. CDR3 DNA sequence: TGTGCCAGCAGTTACGGGATAGGGGGCAACGAGCAGTACTTC.

The chain links TRBV15 to TRBJ2-6, with D maybe TRBD1 (6 bases). CDR1 is LNHNV, CDR2 YYDKDF, per germline (reference sequence). The CDR3 extends over 19 amino acids. The germline V and J ends were trimmed by 0 bases and 2 bases, with 17 bases remaining between them. CDR3 protein: CATSRDGTTGLTGANVLTF. For the CDR3, the DNA is TGTGCCACCAGCAGAGATGGTACCACAGGGTTAACTGGGGCCAACGTCCTGACTTTC.

The genes are TRBV7-9 and TRBJ2-3; TRBD2 agrees at 7 bases. The CDR3 contains 19 residues. Unmatched junction bases numbered 24, after V lost 3 bases and J lost 9 bases. Germline lookup yields CDR1 SEHNR and CDR2 FQNEAQ (reference sequence). Here the CDR3 reads CASSFWVASGLPIPPTQYF. CDR3 DNA: TGTGCCAGCAGCTTCTGGGTAGCTAGCGGCCTCCCGATCCCTCCGACGCAGTATTTT.

The chain employs TRBV6-1 and TRBJ1-5; D remains unclear. CDR3 size: 13 residues. Germline CDR1 is MNHNS and CDR2 is SASEGT. V lost 0 bases and J 9 bases, leaving 9 bases between the germline ends. In DNA, the CDR3 is TGTGCCAGCAGTGAAGCGATTGTCGGGCCCCAGCATTTT. Translated, it gives CASSEAIVGPQHF.

This clone was seen a single time. The V and J genes are TRBV7-9 and TRBJ1-2, with TRBD1 as a possible D gene (6 bases). With 7 bases removed from V and 1 base from J, the gap between germline ends came to 16 bases. Germline assignment: CDR1 SEHNR and CDR2 FQNEAQ (reference sequence). The CDR3 runs 15 residues. The CDR3 nucleotides read TGTGCCAGCACCCAATTTTACAGGGATAACTATGGCTACACCTTC. Translated, it gives CASTQFYRDNYGYTF.

The V and J genes are TRBV5-1 and TRBJ2-3; 9 positions match TRBD2. J was trimmed by 0 bases and V by 4 bases; bases with no gene match: 3. Germline-derived CDR1 and CDR2 are SGHRS and YFSETQ. The CDR3 consists of 15 residues. Here the CDR3 reads CASSQTSGSTDTQYF. The CDR3, as DNA: TGCGCCAGCAGCCAGACTAGCGGAAGCACAGATACGCAGTATTTT. The full variable domain, its missing parts supplied by reference TRBV5-1 and TRBJ2-3, is KAGVTQTPRYLIKTRGQQVTLSCSPISGHRSVSWYQQTPGQGLQFLFEYFSETQRNKGNFPGRFSGRQFSNSRSEMNVSTLELGDSALYLCASSQTSGSTDTQYFGPGTRLTVL.

The CDR3 nucleotides are TGTGCCTGGACTAGCGGGATCTACAATGAGCAGTTCTTC. Its protein product is CAWTSGIYNEQFF. The chain joins TRBV30 to TRBJ2-1; TRBD2 matches 9 bases. The germline V gene has CDR1 GTSNPN and CDR2 SVGIG (reference sequence). This CDR3 spans 13 amino acids. V trimming: 4 bases; J trimming: 3 bases; junction bases outside the gene matches: 1. The entire variable domain, with the rest obtained from reference TRBV30 and TRBJ2-1, is as follows: SQTIHQWPATLVQPVGSPLSLECTVEGTSNPNLYWYRQAAGRGLQLLFYSVGIGQISSEVPQNLSASRPQDRQFILSSKKLLLSDSGFYLCAWTSGIYNEQFFGPGTRLTVL.

The chain combines TRBV30 with TRBJ2-5; 8 nucleotides agree with TRBD2. V trimming: 8 bases; J trimming: 5 bases; junction bases outside the gene matches: 13. The germline CDR1 and CDR2 sequences are GTSNPN and SVGIG (reference sequence). The CDR3 has 14 residues. The CDR3 here is CAVIEELAVETQYF. Here the CDR3 DNA reads TGTGCCGTCATCGAGGAACTAGCGGTGGAGACCCAGTACTTC.

This clone was detected a few times. DNA of the CDR3: TGTGCCAGCAGTTCGAAAGGGGGGAACACCGGGGAGCTGTTTTTT. It specifies CASSSKGGNTGELFF. The chain employs TRBV28 and TRBJ2-2, with TRBD1 as a possible D gene (6 bases). The CDR3 spans 15 residues. V gave up 4 bases and J gave up 1 base, with 10 bases separating them. Germline CDR1 is MDHEN and CDR2 is SYDVKM.

This chain uses TRBV9 with TRBJ2-7, with D tentatively TRBD1 (6 bases). Trimming pared 3 bases from V and 5 bases from J, leaving 12 bases between. Per germline, CDR1 SGDLS and CDR2 YYNGEE. The CDR3 has 13 residues. In DNA form, the CDR3 reads TGTGCCAGCAGCGGGAGGAACAGGGACGAGCAGTACTTC. Its translation is CASSGRNRDEQYF.

J is TRBJ1-6 and V is TRBV6-4, with TRBD1 identical over 8 bases. With V trimmed by 3 bases and J by 6 bases, 4 bases remained unmatched. The CDR3 is 15 amino acids. CDR1 is MRHNA and CDR2 is SNTAGT in the germline V gene. CDR3 nucleotides: TGTGCCAGCAGTGAAACAGGGGGAGGTAATTCACCCCTCCACTTT. Amino acids: CASSETGGGNSPLHF.

The rearrangement links TRBV25-1 to TRBJ1-3; D perhaps matches TRBD1 (6 bases). V dropped 5 bases and J dropped 0 bases, with 11 bases sitting between them. Looked up from germline, CDR1 is MGHDK and CDR2 is SYGVNS. The CDR3 has 15 residues. The CDR3 spells CASSKQGPSGNTIYF. CDR3 nucleotides: TGTGCCAGCAGTAAACAGGGCCCCTCTGGAAACACCATATATTTT.

The rearrangement links TRBV7-3 to TRBJ2-7, with D possibly TRBD2 on 7 matching bases. V was shortened by 0 bases and J by 5 bases, with 8 bases between the two germline ends. The CDR3 runs to 13 residues. Germline loops: CDR1 SGHTA, CDR2 FQGTGA. CDR3 in amino acids: CASSLTGGHEQYF. For the CDR3, the DNA is TGTGCCAGCAGCTTAACGGGGGGGCACGAGCAGTACTTC.

This clone was found once. This chain connects TRBV9 to TRBJ1-6; the D gene is possibly TRBD1 (6 bases). Trimming left V 5 bases short and J 7 bases short, with 13 bases between. Germline CDR1 SGDLS, CDR2 YYNGEE. The CDR3 runs to 14 residues. The CDR3 DNA is TGTGCCAGCAGTACAGGGTTGGCGAATTCACCCCTCCACTTT. It yields the protein CASSTGLANSPLHF.

The J gene is TRBJ1-5, the V gene TRBV4-1, with D hard to call. The V gene's germline CDR1 is MGHRA and CDR2 YSYEKL. V lost 0 bases and J 7 bases, leaving 7 bases between the germline ends. This CDR3 has 13 amino acids. DNA of the CDR3: TGCGCCAGCAGCCAAGATCCGGGGCAGCCCCAGCATTTT. Protein: CASSQDPGQPQHF.

J is TRBJ2-7 and V is TRBV4-1; TRBD1 matches at 7 bases. This CDR3 region has 14 residues. Germline lookup yields CDR1 MGHRA and CDR2 YSYEKL. Trimming at V came to 4 bases and at J to 3 bases, leaving 6 bases not matched to a gene. The chain's CDR3 is CASSRRQGDYEQYF. CDR3 nucleotides: TGCGCCAGCAGCCGACGACAGGGTGACTACGAGCAGTACTTC.